A selection of T cell receptor beta chains follows, all from one sample in a study of cytomegalovirus exposure and HLA in healthy donors. The protocol was immunoSEQ multiplex PCR, while the TCRdb copy is restricted to in-frame clones and leaves out a portion. The data show some 180,000 clones, roughly 80% seen once. The sequenced material came from PBMCs. The receptors were sampled from a girl aged 5 to 17 in good health and CMV-seropositive. The CDR3 runs from the conserved cysteine through the conserved F or W. A D gene is named only where the DNA matches it firmly.

>TRBD2|TRBV4-2
CASSQETGTSGRNEQFF
>NA|TRBV6-5
CASSYSGGIPGNTIYF
>NA|TRBV15
CATSRVGLRVSNEQFF
>NA|TRBV27
CASSLGLAYEQYF
>NA|TRBV5-4
CASSLDLARETQYF
>TRBD2|TRBV5-1
CASSPTLLSWRETYEQYF
>TRBD1|TRBV2
CASRGQVSSNQPQHF
>TRBD2|TRBV9
CASSAGGGATDTQYF
>NA|TRBV18
CASSPPFDRLYGYTF
>TRBD1|TRBV5-1
CASSPIVGYPQGDEQYF
>TRBD1|TRBV25-1
CASSEGDRLNEQYF
>NA|TRBV25-1
CASSAVERTDTQYF
>NA|TRBV4-3
CASSQERGQPQHF
>NA|TRBV27
CASSLFLQEFTGELFF
>NA|TRBV30
CAWAPGFTETQYF
>NA|TRBV7-2
CASSFWAGGTDTQYF
>NA|TRBV27
CASSSGGQETQYF
>NA|TRBV19
CASSAAGVRETQYF
>TRBD2|TRBV27
CASRERAGGPYEQYF
>NA|TRBV29-1
CSAAYGPEGYTF
>NA|TRBV19
CASSMIQGNSETQYF
>TRBD1|TRBV29-1
CSVGQGLTNYGYTF
>NA|TRBV5-1
CASSLGELPYNEQFF
>TRBD2|TRBV4-1
CASSQSTSGYEQYF
>NA|TRBV10-2
CASTEGGLGWEQYF
>NA|TRBV27
CASSLSRGSYNEQFF
>NA|TRBV7-9
CASSFGLIYAEQFF
>NA|TRBV18
CASSPDYASRETQYF
>TRBD1|TRBV27
CASSLTGGTGKGYTF
>TRBD1|TRBV6-5
CASSQDRGRNYEQYF
>TRBD2|TRBV6-5
CASSRTSGSTDTQYF
>TRBD2|TRBV29-1
CSVEPLAGDEYEQYF
>TRBD1|TRBV5-4
CASQDLHRGFYYGYTF
>TRBD1|TRBV11-2
CASSSPGQGIGEQYF
>TRBD1|TRBV4-1
CASSLIPTGIRANVLTF
>NA|TRBV12-5
CASGLSGAERYTF
>NA|TRBV7-6
CASSPRYSTDTQYF
>TRBD2|TRBV6-5
CASSSGLGSETQYF
>NA|TRBV5-1
CASSFAGVRAKNIQYF
>NA|TRBV6-5
CASSRGDSYEQYF
>NA|TRBV10-3
CAISVGGGMTTDTQYF
>NA|TRBV30
CAWSVGVGEAYEQYF
>TRBD1|TRBV7-9
CASSPDRGWQPQHF
>TRBD1|TRBV10-3
CAISVQTGEAFF
>TRBD2|TRBV29-1
CSVEDQGTSDPQETQYF
>NA|TRBV5-5
CASSLRQAPGNTIYF
>TRBD2|TRBV5-4
CASSLVSGRSADTQYF
>NA|TRBV14
CASSPGHWIYGYTF
>NA|TRBV7-6
CASSTGIQETQYF
>TRBD1|TRBV15
CATSRVPKRDRATGELFF